What follows are 26 T cell receptor beta chains derived from one specimen sequenced in a study of identical twins. From the 5' RACE reads, TCRdb called clonotypes with MiXCR, one entry per CDR3 protein. The sample consists of some 710,000 distinct CDR3 sequences, roughly 6% of them appearing once. Specimen: naive T cells sorted from blood. The source is a man aged 18-30 years in good health.

The chain recombines TRBV20-1 with TRBJ2-5; D is possibly TRBD1 or TRBD2 (5 bases each). The CDR3 extends over 15 amino acids. Germline values: CDR1 DFQATT, CDR2 SNEGSKA (reference sequence). Trimming shortened V by 3 bases and J by 5 bases, and 19 bases separated the two germline ends. The CDR3 DNA reads TGCAGTGCTAGCGTCGGGGCAGGTCTGGGGGAGACCCAGTACTTC. Encoded protein: CSASVGAGLGETQYF.

CDR3 coding DNA: TGTGCCAGCAGCCCACGGGTAGTTGCAGATACGCAGTATTTT. This translates into CASSPRVVADTQYF. The chain employs TRBV7-8 and TRBJ2-3, with D unclear. Deletions cut 5 bases from V and 4 bases from J, with 13 bases between. Per the germline V gene, CDR1 is SGHVS and CDR2 is FQNEAQ. The CDR3 runs 14 residues.

This clonotype was recorded many times. The chain carries TRBV20-1 and TRBJ2-5; TRBD2 matches 8 bases. In germline, CDR1 is DFQATT, CDR2 SNEGSKA (reference sequence). The CDR3 length is 14 residues. V shed 3 bases, J shed 5 bases, and the junction held 8 bases outside the gene matches. This chain's CDR3 is CSASILAGGETQYF. The DNA of the CDR3 is TGCAGTGCTAGCATCCTAGCGGGTGGGGAGACCCAGTACTTC.

This clonotype has at least ten counts. The rearrangement uses TRBV10-3 and TRBJ2-1; a weak D match, TRBD1 (6 bases). V shed 3 bases and J shed 12 bases, with 15 bases lying between them. CDR3 length equals 13 residues. Germline CDR1 and CDR2: ENHRY and SYGVKD. The CDR3 bases are TGTGCCATCAGTGACACCTGGACAGCTAGGCAGTTCTTC. It is translated as CAISDTWTARQFF.

CDR3 DNA: TGTGCCAGCAGCCAGTTCGGACAGACCTCCTACAATGAGCAGTTCTTC. Its protein is CASSQFGQTSYNEQFF. The chain recombines TRBV14 with TRBJ2-1, with D possibly TRBD1 on 6 matching bases. This CDR3 has 16 residues. Trimming cost V 3 bases and J 0 bases, with 12 bases left between them. Germline CDR1 and CDR2: SGHDN and FVKESK. Combining the CDR3 with reference TRBV14 and TRBJ2-1 gives the whole variable domain EAGVTQFPSHSVIEKGQTVTLRCDPISGHDNLYWYRRVMGKEIKFLLHFVKESKQDESGMPNNRFLAERTGGTYSTLKVQPAELEDSGVYFCASSQFGQTSYNEQFFGPGTRLTVL.

This rearrangement joins TRBV11-2 to TRBJ2-1, with TRBD2 identical over 14 bases. The CDR3 has 18 amino acids. Germline CDR1 and CDR2: SGHAT and FQNNGV. V lost 0 bases and J lost 5; bases outside the gene matches: 6. CDR3 amino acids: CASSLDPTSGRVDNEQFF. The CDR3 DNA reads as TGTGCCAGCAGCTTAGACCCGACTAGCGGGAGGGTTGACAATGAGCAGTTCTTC.

This clonotype has at least ten counts. CDR3 protein: CASSEPAESTDTQYF. For the CDR3, the DNA is TGTGCCAGCAGTGAACCAGCGGAGAGCACAGATACGCAGTATTTT. The chain joins TRBV6-1 to TRBJ2-3, with a weak D call TRBD2 (5 bases). Germline V CDR1 and CDR2: MNHNS, SASEGT. CDR3 length: 15 residues. V lost 2 bases and J 0 bases, leaving 9 bases between the germline ends.

This clonotype was counted many times. CDR3 region: CASSYSLREDTDTQYF. The CDR3 DNA reads as TGTGCCAGCAGTTACTCGTTGCGGGAGGACACAGATACGCAGTATTTT. This chain connects TRBV6-5 to TRBJ2-3; 8 bases map to TRBD2. This CDR3 has 16 amino acids. Trimming cost V 0 bases and J 2 bases; bases outside gene matches: 4. CDR1 and CDR2 from the germline V gene are MNHEY and SVGAGI.

This clonotype was counted at least ten times. The chain uses TRBV27 and TRBJ2-7; 8 bases fit TRBD2. Germline CDR1 is MNHEY and CDR2 is SMNVEV (reference sequence). Losses at the gene ends were 5 bases for V and 3 bases for J; bases not matched to a gene: 9. The CDR3 runs 15 residues. The CDR3 DNA follows: TGTGCCAGCAGTATCTCACCGGGACTAGGCTACGAGCAGTACTTC. Its protein is CASSISPGLGYEQYF.

In this sample, this clonotype turned up a few times. The V call is TRBV13, the J call TRBJ2-2, with unresolved D. V was trimmed by 2 bases and J by 1 base, leaving 17 bases between them. There are 18 residues in the CDR3. Germline V CDR1 and CDR2: PRHDT, FYEKMQ (reference sequence). The CDR3 DNA reads as TGTGCCAGCAGCTTAAAGCGAAATCGCCGAGGGAACACCGGGGAGCTGTTTTTT. This codes for CASSLKRNRRGNTGELFF.

This clonotype was recorded a few times. The J gene is TRBJ1-4, the V gene TRBV5-1, with a tentative D call TRBD1 (5 bases). This CDR3 spans 13 amino acids. The germline V and J ends were trimmed by 4 bases and 10 bases, with 14 bases remaining between them. CDR1 and CDR2 from the germline V gene are SGHRS and YFSETQ. The CDR3 DNA sequence: TGCGCCAGCAGCGCAGACAGTTATGGAAAACTGTTTTTT. Amino acid sequence: CASSADSYGKLFF.

CDR3 in DNA: TGTGCCAGCAGCCATGCAGGGGGGACAGATACGCAGTATTTT. Amino acids: CASSHAGGTDTQYF. The chain joins TRBV3-1 to TRBJ2-3; D might be TRBD1 (7 bases). This CDR3 has 14 residues. V was shortened by 3 bases and J by 3 bases, with 10 bases between the two germline ends. The germline gives CDR1 LGHDT, CDR2 YNNKEL (reference sequence).

This clonotype was counted many times. The rearrangement links TRBV4-3 to TRBJ1-3; no reliable D call. The CDR3 consists of 14 residues. Looked up from germline, CDR1 is LGHNA and CDR2 is YSLEER. The germline V and J ends were trimmed by 0 bases and 3 bases, with 6 bases remaining between them. The CDR3 reads CASSQDLGGNTIYF. DNA for the CDR3: TGCGCCAGCAGCCAAGATCTCGGTGGAAACACCATATATTTT.

This clonotype was picked up many times. The chain carries TRBV20-1 and TRBJ1-3; no definite D call. This CDR3 is 14 amino acids long. Per germline, CDR1 DFQATT and CDR2 SNEGSKA (reference sequence). Trimming stripped 6 bases from V and 0 bases from J, with 12 bases between. The CDR3 bases are TGCAGTGCAAGCAACAAATTCTCTGGAAACACCATATATTTT. Translation gives CSASNKFSGNTIYF.

This clonotype was found many times. The chain is built from TRBV12-3 or TRBV12-4 and TRBJ2-1, with D possibly TRBD2 on 6 matching bases. The ends were cut back, 7 bases at V and 6 bases at J, with 28 bases in the middle. The CDR3 contains 18 residues. The CDR3 loop is CASNDRGRETSKLNEQFF. In DNA, the CDR3 is TGTGCCAGCAACGATCGGGGCAGAGAGACTAGTAAACTCAATGAGCAGTTCTTC.

This clonotype has at least ten counts. This chain joins TRBV20-1 and TRBJ2-1; 7 bases are shared with TRBD1. J was trimmed by 5 bases and V by 3 bases; bases with no gene match: 4. The CDR3 loop spans 13 amino acids. Germline V lookup: CDR1 DFQATT, CDR2 SNEGSKA (reference sequence). The CDR3 is CSARKGADNEQFF. For the CDR3, the DNA is TGCAGTGCTAGGAAGGGGGCCGACAATGAGCAGTTCTTC.

The genes are TRBV5-1 and TRBJ2-5, with 11 bases that match TRBD1. This CDR3 is 15 amino acids long. The V gene's germline CDR1 is SGHRS and CDR2 YFSETQ. The ends lost 2 bases at V and 5 bases at J; junction bases unmatched: 5. CDR3 sequence reads: CASSLRTGGGETQYF. DNA for the CDR3: TGCGCCAGCAGCTTACGGACAGGGGGCGGGGAGACCCAGTACTTC.

This clonotype has a handful of counts. This chain uses TRBV24-1 with TRBJ2-1, with TRBD2 matching 9 bases. CDR1 is KGHDR, CDR2 SFDVKD, per germline. The CDR3 runs 15 residues. The V segment lost 1 base and the J segment 8 bases; nucleotides outside the gene matches: 5. CDR3 sequence: CATSDLSSGNHEQFF. The CDR3 DNA is TGTGCCACCAGTGATTTATCTAGCGGGAACCATGAGCAGTTCTTC.

The chain joins TRBV5-1 to TRBJ2-1; TRBD1 aligns across 9 bases. Trimming cost V 0 bases and J 4 bases; bases outside gene matches: 5. Germline V CDR1 and CDR2: SGHRS, YFSETQ. The CDR3 sequence is 16 residues long. The CDR3 DNA follows: TGCGCCAGCAGCTTGGCCCCAGGACAGGGGTACAATGAGCAGTTCTTC. Residues: CASSLAPGQGYNEQFF.

This rearrangement joins TRBV18 to TRBJ2-7; possibly TRBD1 for D (6 bases). This CDR3 has 17 residues. The V end lost 0 bases, the J end lost 2 bases, and 17 bases lay between the germline ends. Germline V CDR1 and CDR2: KGHSH, LQKENI. This CDR3 is CASSPPVVGTTTYEQYF. Here the CDR3 DNA reads TGTGCCAGCTCACCACCGGTGGTCGGGACAACTACCTACGAGCAGTACTTC. The whole variable domain, remainder taken from reference TRBV18 and TRBJ2-7, is NAGVMQNPRHLVRRRGQEARLRCSPMKGHSHVYWYRQLPEEGLKFMVYLQKENIIDESGMPKERFSAEFPKEGPSILRIQQVVRGDSAAYFCASSPPVVGTTTYEQYFGPGTRLTVT.

This clonotype has more than one count but fewer than ten. The chain couples TRBV14 to TRBJ2-7; TRBD1 matches 9 bases. The CDR3 extends over 14 amino acids. V lost 4 bases and J lost 5; bases outside the gene matches: 6. Germline lookup yields CDR1 SGHDN and CDR2 FVKESK. The CDR3 nucleotides are TGTGCCAGCAGCCTCCCGGGACAGGGTAACGAGCAGTACTTC. This encodes CASSLPGQGNEQYF.

There are many counts of this clonotype. The J gene is TRBJ2-7, the V gene TRBV29-1; 11 nucleotides align to TRBD2. CDR3 length equals 13 residues. V shed 5 bases, J shed 5 bases, and the junction held 5 bases outside the gene matches. Germline CDR1 and CDR2: SQVTM and ANQGSEA. The CDR3: CSVTSGSVNEQYF. The CDR3 DNA reads TGCAGCGTTACTAGCGGGAGCGTCAACGAGCAGTACTTC.

A few counts support this clonotype. The chain joins TRBV6-5 to TRBJ2-1; 12 bases align to TRBD2. CDR1 and CDR2 (germline): MNHEY, SVGAGI. The CDR3 has 18 residues. V dropped 5 bases and J dropped 0; count of bases not matched to a gene: 8. This CDR3 reads CASSHGTSGPDSYNEQFF. The CDR3 region has the DNA TGTGCCAGCAGTCACGGGACTAGCGGGCCCGACTCCTACAATGAGCAGTTCTTC.

The CDR3 DNA reads TGTGCCACCAGTGATTTCGGGGACGGCTACAATGAGCAGTTCTTC. Translated: CATSDFGDGYNEQFF. The chain joins TRBV24-1 to TRBJ2-1, with D possibly called TRBD1 or TRBD2 (5 bases each). The CDR3 loop spans 15 amino acids. V was clipped by 1 base and J by 3 bases, with 9 bases between them. Germline V gene sequence: CDR1 KGHDR, CDR2 SFDVKD.

The V gene is TRBV28, the J gene TRBJ2-7; a weak D match, TRBD1 (5 bases). Germline V gene data show CDR1 as MDHEN and CDR2 as SYDVKM. Trimming took off 5 bases at V and 2 bases at J, with 13 bases between the two ends. The CDR3 contains 14 residues. The CDR3 bases are TGTGCCAGCAGTCGGTCGGCAGGGACCTACGAGCAGTACTTC. Its protein product is CASSRSAGTYEQYF.

This clonotype appeared many times. The rearrangement links TRBV20-1 to TRBJ2-2; D perhaps matches TRBD2 (5 bases). From germline, CDR1 is DFQATT and CDR2 SNEGSKA (reference sequence). Trimming took 6 bases from V and 4 from J, leaving 15 bases between them. This CDR3 has 14 amino acids. CDR3 in DNA: TGCAGTGCCCCCCCTAGCCGGACCACCGGGGAGCTGTTTTTT. This encodes CSAPPSRTTGELFF.